Listed below are T cell receptor beta chains from one sample, sequenced in a study of resident and recirculating memory T cells in vitiligo. The repertoire was sequenced with immunoSEQ multiplex PCR; TCRdb's copy has only in-frame clones and lacks some. The data hold roughly 80,000 clones, with around 92% observed a single time. Sequenced: blood. The receptors were sampled from a male donor with vitiligo. Both conserved end residues are part of each CDR3. A D gene is named only where the DNA matches it firmly.

J: TRBJ2-2; D: TRBD2; V: TRBV27; DNA: TGTGCCAGCACCCCCGGAGCTAGCGGAACCGGGGAGCTGTTTTTT; CDR3: CASTPGASGTGELFF
J: TRBJ2-7; D: -; V: TRBV19; DNA: TGTGCCAGTAGTATCAGTCTTACCTACGAGCAGTACTTC; CDR3: CASSISLTYEQYF
J: TRBJ2-1; D: TRBD1; V: TRBV12-5; DNA: TGTGCTAGTGGCCTGTCGACAGGGGCGCCCTACAATGAGCAGTTCTTC; CDR3: CASGLSTGAPYNEQFF
J: TRBJ2-7; D: -; V: TRBV4-1; DNA: TGCGCCAGCAGCCAAGATGGCCCTAGCGTCTACGAGCAGTACTTC; CDR3: CASSQDGPSVYEQYF
J: TRBJ2-7; D: TRBD2; V: TRBV27; DNA: TGTGCCAGCAGTTTATCGCCGACTAGCTGGGGCGAGCAGTACTTC; CDR3: CASSLSPTSWGEQYF
J: TRBJ1-1; D: -; V: TRBV11-2; DNA: TGTGCCAGCAGCTCCCGGACAGCTCAAACTCTGAACACTGAAGCTTTCTTT; CDR3: CASSSRTAQTLNTEAFF
J: TRBJ2-2; D: TRBD2; V: TRBV5-4; DNA: TGTGCCAGCAGCTTGCCTAGCGGGGTCGGGGAGCTGTTTTTT; CDR3: CASSLPSGVGELFF
J: TRBJ2-3; D: -; V: TRBV4-3; DNA: TGCGCCAGCAGCCAAGGACTAGGCCAGTTGGATACGCAGTATTTT; CDR3: CASSQGLGQLDTQYF
J: TRBJ2-3; D: -; V: TRBV2; DNA: TGTGCCACCGAGACCGATTCGAGCGGTCAGGATACGCAGTATTTT; CDR3: CATETDSSGQDTQYF
J: TRBJ1-2; D: TRBD1; V: TRBV4-1; DNA: TGCGCCAGCAGCCGATCAACCCAGACAGGGCTGTATGGCTACACCTTC; CDR3: CASSRSTQTGLYGYTF
J: TRBJ2-4; D: TRBD2; V: TRBV7-8; DNA: TGTGCCAGCAGCCCCGGGACTAGCGGGGACTTAGCCAAAAACATTCAGTACTTC; CDR3: CASSPGTSGDLAKNIQYF
J: TRBJ2-5; D: -; V: TRBV18; DNA: TGTGCCAGCTCACGAGGACAGTTCGGAGAGACCCAGTACTTC; CDR3: CASSRGQFGETQYF
J: TRBJ2-3; D: -; V: TRBV7-9; DNA: TGTGCCAGCAGCAGGGCCAGGGGAACGCAGTATTTT; CDR3: CASSRARGTQYF
J: TRBJ1-3; D: -; V: TRBV28; DNA: TGTGCCAGCAGTTTAAAGCAGGGCTGGTACTCTGGAAACACCATATATTTT; CDR3: CASSLKQGWYSGNTIYF